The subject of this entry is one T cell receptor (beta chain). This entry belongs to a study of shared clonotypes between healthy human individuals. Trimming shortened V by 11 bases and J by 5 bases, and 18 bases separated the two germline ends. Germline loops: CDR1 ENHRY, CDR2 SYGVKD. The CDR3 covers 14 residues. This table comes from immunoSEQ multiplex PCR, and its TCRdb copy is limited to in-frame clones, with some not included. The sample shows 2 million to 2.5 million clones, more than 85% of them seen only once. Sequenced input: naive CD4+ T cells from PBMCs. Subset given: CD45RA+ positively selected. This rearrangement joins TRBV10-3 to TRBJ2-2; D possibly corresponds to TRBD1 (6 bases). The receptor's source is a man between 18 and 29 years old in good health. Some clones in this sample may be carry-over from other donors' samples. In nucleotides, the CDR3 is TGTGCCGGGGGCCGGGAAACTCCAACCGGGGAGCTGTTTTTT. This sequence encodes CAGGRETPTGELFF.